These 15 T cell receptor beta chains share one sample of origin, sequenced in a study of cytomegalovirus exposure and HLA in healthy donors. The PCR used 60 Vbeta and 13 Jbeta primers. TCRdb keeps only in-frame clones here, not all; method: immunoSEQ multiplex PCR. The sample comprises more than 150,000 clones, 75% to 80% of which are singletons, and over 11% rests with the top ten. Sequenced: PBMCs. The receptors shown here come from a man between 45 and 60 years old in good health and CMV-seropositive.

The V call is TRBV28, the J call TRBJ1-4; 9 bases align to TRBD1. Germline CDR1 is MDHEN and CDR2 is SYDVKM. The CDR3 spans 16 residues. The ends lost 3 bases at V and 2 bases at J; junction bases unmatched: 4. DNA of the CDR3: TGTGCCAGCAGTTTGGGACAGGGCGGGACTAATGAAAAACTGTTTTTT. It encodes CASSLGQGGTNEKLFF.

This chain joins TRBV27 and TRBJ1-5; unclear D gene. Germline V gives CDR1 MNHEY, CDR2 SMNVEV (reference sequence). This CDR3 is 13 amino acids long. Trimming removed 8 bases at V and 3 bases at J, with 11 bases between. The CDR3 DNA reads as TGTGCCAGCGCCCCGGGATCCAATCAGCCCCAGCATTTT. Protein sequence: CASAPGSNQPQHF.

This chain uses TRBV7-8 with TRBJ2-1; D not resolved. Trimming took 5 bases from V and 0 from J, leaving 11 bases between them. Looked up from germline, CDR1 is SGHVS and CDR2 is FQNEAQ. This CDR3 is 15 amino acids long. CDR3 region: CASSLLVSSYNEQFF. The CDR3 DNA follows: TGTGCCAGCAGCCTACTCGTTAGCTCCTACAATGAGCAGTTCTTC. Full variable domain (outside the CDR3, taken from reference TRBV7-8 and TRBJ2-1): GAGVSQSPRYKVAKRGQDVALRCDPISGHVSLFWYQQALGQGPEFLTYFQNEAQLDKSGLPSDRFFAERPEGSVSTLKIQRTQQEDSAVYLCASSLLVSSYNEQFFGPGTRLTVL.

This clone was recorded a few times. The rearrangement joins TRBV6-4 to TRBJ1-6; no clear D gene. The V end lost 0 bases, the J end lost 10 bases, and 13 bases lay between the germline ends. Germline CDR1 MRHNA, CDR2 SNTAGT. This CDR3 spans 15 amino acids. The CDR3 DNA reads TGTGCCAGCAGTGACTCGATATATGCCCAGTCACCCCTCCACTTT. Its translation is CASSDSIYAQSPLHF.

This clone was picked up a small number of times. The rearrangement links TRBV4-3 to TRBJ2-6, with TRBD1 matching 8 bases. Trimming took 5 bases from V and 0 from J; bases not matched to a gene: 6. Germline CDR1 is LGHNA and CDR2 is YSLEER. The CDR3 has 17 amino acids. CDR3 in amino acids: CASSDRGTYSGANVLTF. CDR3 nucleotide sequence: TGCGCCAGCAGCGACAGGGGAACCTACTCTGGGGCCAACGTCCTGACTTTC.

The chain's CDR3 is CASRSIGTGVLAFF. CDR3 sequence (DNA): TGTGCCAGCAGATCTATTGGGACAGGGGTTTTAGCTTTCTTT. This chain uses TRBV11-2 with TRBJ1-1; 10 bases are a match to TRBD1. With V trimmed by 6 bases and J by 10 bases, 11 bases remained unmatched. The CDR3 runs to 14 residues. In germline, CDR1 is SGHAT, CDR2 FQNNGV.

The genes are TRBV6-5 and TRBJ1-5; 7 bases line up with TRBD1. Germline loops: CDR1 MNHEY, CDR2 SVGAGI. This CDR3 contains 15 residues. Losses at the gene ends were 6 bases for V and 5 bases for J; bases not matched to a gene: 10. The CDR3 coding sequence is TGTGCCAGCAGACGTCGACAGGGTGGGGATCAGCCCCAGCATTTT. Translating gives CASRRRQGGDQPQHF.

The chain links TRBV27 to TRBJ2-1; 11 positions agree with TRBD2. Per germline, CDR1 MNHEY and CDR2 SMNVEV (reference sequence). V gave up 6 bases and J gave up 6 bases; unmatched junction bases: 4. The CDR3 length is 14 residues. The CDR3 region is CASSLLAGANEQFF. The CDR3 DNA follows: TGTGCCAGCAGCCTACTAGCGGGGGCCAATGAGCAGTTCTTC.

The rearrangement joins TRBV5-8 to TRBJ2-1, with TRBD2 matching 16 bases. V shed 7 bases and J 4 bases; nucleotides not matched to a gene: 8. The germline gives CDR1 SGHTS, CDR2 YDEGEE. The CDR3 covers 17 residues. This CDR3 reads CASGVGTSGGAYNEQFF. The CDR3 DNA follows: TGTGCCAGCGGCGTGGGGACTAGCGGGGGGGCATACAATGAGCAGTTCTTC.

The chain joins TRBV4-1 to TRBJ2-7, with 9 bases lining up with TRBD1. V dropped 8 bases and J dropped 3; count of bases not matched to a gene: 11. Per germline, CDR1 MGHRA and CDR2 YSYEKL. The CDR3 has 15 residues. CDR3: CASSTAGTGNYEQYF. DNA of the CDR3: TGCGCCAGCTCAACCGCCGGGACAGGGAACTACGAGCAGTACTTC.

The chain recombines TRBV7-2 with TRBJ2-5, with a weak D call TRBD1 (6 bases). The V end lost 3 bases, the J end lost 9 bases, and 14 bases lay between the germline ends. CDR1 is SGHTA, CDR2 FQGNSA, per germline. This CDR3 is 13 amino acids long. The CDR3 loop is CASSLGAIGAQYF. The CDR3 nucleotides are TGTGCCAGCAGCTTGGGGGCGATTGGGGCCCAGTACTTC. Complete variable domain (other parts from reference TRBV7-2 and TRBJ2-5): GAGVSQSPSNKVTEKGKDVELRCDPISGHTALYWYRQSLGQGLEFLIYFQGNSAPDKSGLPSDRFSAERTGGSVSTLTIQRTQQEDSAVYLCASSLGAIGAQYFGPGTRLLVL.

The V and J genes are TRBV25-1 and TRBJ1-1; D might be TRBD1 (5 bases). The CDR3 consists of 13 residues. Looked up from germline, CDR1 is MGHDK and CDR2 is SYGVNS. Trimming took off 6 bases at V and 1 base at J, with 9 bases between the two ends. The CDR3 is CASRGLANTEAFF. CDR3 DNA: TGTGCCAGCAGGGGGCTGGCGAACACTGAAGCTTTCTTT.

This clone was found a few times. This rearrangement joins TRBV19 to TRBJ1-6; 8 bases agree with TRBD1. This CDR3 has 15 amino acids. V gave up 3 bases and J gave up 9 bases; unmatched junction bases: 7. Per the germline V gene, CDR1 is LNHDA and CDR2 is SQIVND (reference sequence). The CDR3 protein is CASSIETGGLSPLHF. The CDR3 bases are TGTGCCAGTAGTATTGAAACAGGGGGACTTTCACCCCTCCACTTT.

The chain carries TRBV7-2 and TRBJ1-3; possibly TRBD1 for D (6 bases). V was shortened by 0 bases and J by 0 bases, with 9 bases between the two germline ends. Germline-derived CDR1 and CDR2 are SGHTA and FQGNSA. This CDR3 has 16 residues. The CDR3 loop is CASSLAYRDSGNTIYF. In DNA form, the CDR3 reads TGTGCCAGCAGCTTAGCTTACAGGGACTCTGGAAACACCATATATTTT.

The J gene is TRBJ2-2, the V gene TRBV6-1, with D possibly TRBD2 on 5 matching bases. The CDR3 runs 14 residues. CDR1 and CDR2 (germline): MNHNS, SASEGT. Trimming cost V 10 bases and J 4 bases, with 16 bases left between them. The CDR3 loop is CATGSGGSTGELFF. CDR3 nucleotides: TGTGCCACGGGTTCAGGCGGGTCCACCGGGGAGCTGTTTTTT.